Listed here are 24 T cell receptor beta chains from one sample, sequenced in a study of T cell responses to AZD1222 COVID-19 vaccine. Libraries were prepared by immunoSEQ multiplex PCR; TCRdb keeps only in-frame clonotypes and omits some of them. In the table there are approximately 76,000 clones, 90% to 95% of which are singletons. Sequenced material: peripheral blood, taken on day 0 of MenACWY control vaccination. Every receptor here comes from an adult in good health.

The rearrangement links TRBV28 to TRBJ2-1; 7 bases align to TRBD2. Germline V CDR1 and CDR2: MDHEN, SYDVKM. V trimming: 3 bases; J trimming: 7 bases; junction bases outside the gene matches: 6. The CDR3 contains 14 residues. CDR3 protein: CASSFFREDNEQFF. Here the CDR3 DNA reads TGTGCCAGCAGTTTCTTCCGGGAGGATAATGAGCAGTTCTTC.

This chain links TRBV9 with TRBJ1-3; D might be TRBD1 (5 bases). Germline-derived CDR1 and CDR2 are SGDLS and YYNGEE. The CDR3 is 16 residues long. With 4 bases removed from V and 5 bases from J, the gap between germline ends came to 19 bases. The CDR3 coding sequence is TGTGCCAGCAGCAACCCGCGGGACGGTTCTAGAAACACCATATATTTT. Protein: CASSNPRDGSRNTIYF.

The chain couples TRBV7-3 to TRBJ2-1, with D tentatively TRBD2 (6 bases). CDR1 is SGHTA, CDR2 FQGTGA, per germline. Between the trimmed V and J ends, which lost 0 bases and 10 bases, there was a span of 7 bases. This CDR3 has 12 amino acids. The CDR3 loop reads CASSLTAGEQFF. The DNA for the CDR3 is TGTGCCAGCAGCTTAACGGCGGGAGAGCAGTTCTTC.

The rearrangement links TRBV19 to TRBJ2-3, with D maybe TRBD1 (5 bases). The germline CDR1 and CDR2 sequences are LNHDA and SQIVND (reference sequence). V gave up 6 bases and J gave up 2 bases, with 15 bases separating them. This CDR3 contains 15 residues. CDR3 amino acids: CASSVAGIATDTQYF. For the CDR3, the DNA is TGTGCCAGTAGCGTGGCAGGGATCGCCACAGATACGCAGTATTTT. The full variable domain, rest sourced from reference TRBV19 and TRBJ2-3, is DGGITQSPKYLFRKEGQNVTLSCEQNLNHDAMYWYRQDPGQGLRLIYYSQIVNDFQKGDIAEGYSVSREKKESFPLTVTSAQKNPTAFYLCASSVAGIATDTQYFGPGTRLTVL.

The chain couples TRBV7-2 to TRBJ2-5; D remains ambiguous. The CDR3 totals 17 residues. Germline CDR1 SGHTA, CDR2 FQGNSA. V shed 0 bases and J shed 1 base, with 15 bases lying between them. The CDR3 reads CASSLAVVGSIQETQYF. The CDR3 bases are TGTGCCAGCAGCTTAGCAGTAGTTGGCTCGATCCAAGAGACCCAGTACTTC.

The chain has TRBV9 and TRBJ1-6, with 7 bases matching TRBD1. Looked up from germline, CDR1 is SGDLS and CDR2 is YYNGEE. This CDR3 comprises 15 residues. J was trimmed by 3 bases and V by 4 bases; bases with no gene match: 4. CDR3 sequence reads: CASSPRDSYNSPLHF. DNA for the CDR3: TGTGCCAGCAGCCCACGGGACAGCTATAATTCACCCCTCCACTTT.

This clone was counted a few times. This sequence joins TRBV11-1 and TRBJ1-1, with a weak D call TRBD1 (5 bases). Trimming pared 1 base from V and 1 base from J, leaving 10 bases between. The length of the CDR3 is 15 residues. The germline V gene has CDR1 SGHAT and CDR2 FQDESV (reference sequence). CDR3 nucleotides: TGTGCCAGCAGCTTAGGGGTAGGGGCGAACACTGAAGCTTTCTTT. It translates to CASSLGVGANTEAFF.

This clone was detected only a few times. V usage is TRBV6-1 and J usage is TRBJ1-3; 7 bases are a match to TRBD1. Losses at the gene ends were 6 bases for V and 0 bases for J; bases not matched to a gene: 11. Looked up from germline, CDR1 is MNHNS and CDR2 is SASEGT. The CDR3 covers 17 residues. DNA of the CDR3: TGTGCCAGCAGAGAAACCGGGACAGCTTTCTCTGGAAACACCATATATTTT. Translation gives CASRETGTAFSGNTIYF.

The chain has TRBV28 and TRBJ2-7, with D tentatively TRBD1 (6 bases). Germline CDR1 is MDHEN and CDR2 is SYDVKM. This CDR3 comprises 12 residues. With 8 bases removed from V and 10 bases from J, the gap between germline ends came to 18 bases. The DNA for the CDR3 is TGTGCCAGCCAACTTGAGGGACATTCTCAGTACTTC. As protein: CASQLEGHSQYF.

The chain carries TRBV24-1 and TRBJ2-7; D might be TRBD1 or TRBD2, each matching 6 bases. V was clipped by 2 bases and J by 2 bases, with 12 bases between them. Germline CDR1 KGHDR, CDR2 SFDVKD. This CDR3 is 15 amino acids long. The CDR3 is CATSDSGGLAYEQYF. The CDR3 nucleotides read TGTGCCACCAGTGATTCTGGGGGGCTAGCCTACGAGCAGTACTTC.

The rearrangement uses TRBV7-9 and TRBJ1-5; no clear D. Germline V gene lookup returns CDR1 SEHNR and CDR2 FQNEAQ (reference sequence). This CDR3 is 15 amino acids long. Deletions cut 1 base from V and 2 bases from J, with 9 bases between. For the CDR3, the DNA is TGTGCCAGCAGCTTAGGAGGAGTCGGCAATCAGCCCCAGCATTTT. Its protein product is CASSLGGVGNQPQHF.

The chain couples TRBV29-1 to TRBJ1-1; 8 bases map to TRBD1. V dropped 6 bases and J dropped 6; count of bases not matched to a gene: 3. CDR3 length: 11 residues. Germline CDR1 is SQVTM and CDR2 is ANQGSEA. CDR3 sequence reads: CSVRQGPEAFF. The CDR3 coding sequence is TGCAGCGTCAGACAGGGGCCTGAAGCTTTCTTT.

V and J are TRBV12-3 or TRBV12-4 and TRBJ1-1, with D unclear. The CDR3 consists of 11 residues. V lost 3 bases and J lost 8, with 7 bases in between. The CDR3 here is CASSFSQEAFF. CDR3 in DNA: TGTGCCAGCAGTTTTTCGCAGGAAGCTTTCTTT.

This chain joins TRBV5-6 and TRBJ2-5, with D perhaps matching TRBD1 (5 bases). The CDR3 length is 13 residues. Looked up from germline, CDR1 is SGHDT and CDR2 is YYEEEE. V was trimmed by 0 bases and J by 9 bases, leaving 12 bases between them. The DNA of the CDR3 is TGTGCCAGCAGCTTGGTACAGGATCGGGCCCAGTACTTC. This encodes CASSLVQDRAQYF.

The rearrangement uses TRBV9 and TRBJ1-1, with no clear D. This CDR3 is 11 amino acids long. The germline gives CDR1 SGDLS, CDR2 YYNGEE. Trimming cost V 5 bases and J 12 bases, with 14 bases left between them. CDR3 bases: TGTGCCAGCAGAACTACGGCAATGCCTTTCTTT. Its translation: CASRTTAMPFF.

The chain carries TRBV6-5 and TRBJ2-3; no clear D. The CDR3 spans 14 residues. V was shortened by 2 bases and J by 1 base, with 7 bases between the two germline ends. CDR1 is MNHEY and CDR2 is SVGAGI in the germline V gene. The CDR3 DNA sequence: TGTGCCAGCAGTTACAGCGAGGGCACAGATACGCAGTATTTT. This sequence encodes CASSYSEGTDTQYF.

This chain joins TRBV19 and TRBJ2-3, with 13 positions matching TRBD2. Germline V gene sequence: CDR1 LNHDA, CDR2 SQIVND (reference sequence). The junction had 9 bases not matched to a gene; V was cut back by 3 bases and J by 6 bases. The CDR3 runs 17 residues. DNA of the CDR3: TGTGCCAGTAGTATTGGGACTAGCGGGATAGGTAGGGATACGCAGTATTTT. Its translation: CASSIGTSGIGRDTQYF.

This clone was recorded a few times. The chain couples TRBV7-9 to TRBJ1-1; maybe TRBD1 (5 bases). CDR3 length: 15 residues. Germline V CDR1 and CDR2: SEHNR, FQNEAQ (reference sequence). V lost 5 bases and J lost 4, with 17 bases in between. The CDR3 reads CASSPAQGTATEAFF. The DNA of the CDR3 is TGTGCCAGCAGCCCCGCCCAGGGAACAGCCACTGAAGCTTTCTTT.

The rearrangement links TRBV18 to TRBJ1-5; D uncertain. CDR1 KGHSH and CDR2 LQKENI come from the germline V gene. The CDR3 sequence is 15 residues long. Trimming took 3 bases from V and 1 from J, leaving 10 bases between them. CDR3 residues: CASSPSQASNQPQHF. In nucleotides, the CDR3 is TGTGCCAGCTCACCCTCTCAGGCCAGCAATCAGCCCCAGCATTTT.

The genes are TRBV5-1 and TRBJ1-2; no clear D gene. This CDR3 has 13 amino acids. The germline V gene has CDR1 SGHRS and CDR2 YFSETQ. The germline V and J ends were trimmed by 0 bases and 4 bases, with 7 bases remaining between them. CDR3 residues: CASSLEGIYGYTF. The DNA of the CDR3 is TGCGCCAGCAGCTTGGAAGGAATCTATGGCTACACCTTC.

V is TRBV13 and J is TRBJ1-1, with a possible D match to TRBD1 (5 bases). Trimming shortened V by 7 bases and J by 0 bases, and 12 bases separated the two germline ends. The length of the CDR3 is 14 residues. Germline assignment: CDR1 PRHDT and CDR2 FYEKMQ (reference sequence). In DNA, the CDR3 is TGTGCCAGCATTGGCAGGGAAATGAACACTGAAGCTTTCTTT. The encoded protein is CASIGREMNTEAFF.

This clone was seen more than once but under ten times. This chain links TRBV6-4 with TRBJ2-2; 12 bases align to TRBD1. The CDR3 runs to 15 residues. The germline gives CDR1 MRHNA, CDR2 SNTAGT. Losses at the gene ends were 5 bases for V and 6 bases for J; bases not matched to a gene: 4. The CDR3 reads CASSPGTGGAGELFF. In DNA form, the CDR3 reads TGTGCCAGCAGTCCCGGGACAGGGGGCGCCGGGGAGCTGTTTTTT.

The V gene is TRBV9, the J gene TRBJ2-1; 12 nucleotides line up with TRBD2. With 0 bases clipped from V and 9 bases from J, the junction kept 1 base outside the gene matches. Germline V gene sequence: CDR1 SGDLS, CDR2 YYNGEE. The CDR3 runs 14 residues. The CDR3 DNA reads TGTGCCAGCAGCGTAGCGGGACTAGCGGGTGAGCAGTTCTTC. Its protein product is CASSVAGLAGEQFF.

This clone occurred a few times. V gene TRBV7-3 combines with J gene TRBJ2-1; D is unclear. The CDR3 runs to 13 residues. The germline V and J ends were trimmed by 3 bases and 7 bases, with 10 bases remaining between them. The germline V gene has CDR1 SGHTA and CDR2 FQGTGA. DNA for the CDR3: TGTGCCAGCAGCTTGTTCCGAGATAATGAGCAGTTCTTC. This encodes CASSLFRDNEQFF.